This T cell receptor (beta chain) is drawn from a study of T cells in Graves' hyperthyroidism and ophthalmopathy. Whole-study results and caveats: A model of 13 V-J features distinguished ophthalmopathy from stable hyperthyroidism. In blood, most of the thyroid clonotypes expanded above 0.001 were also present.

Lactation, pregnancy, other autoimmune disease or uncontrolled infection led to exclusion of patients. Orbital computed tomography and thyroid ultrasound, together with serum TRAb and thyroxine and clinical symptoms, were used for diagnoses. This clonotype turned up a few times. Its specificity is not known. The germline gives CDR1 SGHRS, CDR2 YFSETQ. Trimming removed 2 bases at V and 8 bases at J, with 11 bases between. There are 14 residues in the CDR3. What was amplified from RNA transcripts were TCR beta CDR3 regions. Using the HTBI primer set, a first-round RT-PCR was run on the TCR CDR3. TCRdb reprocessed the multiplex PCR reads with MiXCR, giving one entry per CDR3 protein. The top ten clones hold 6.5% to 8% of a sample with roughly 570,000 distinct CDR3 sequences, 15% to 18% of them seen once.

Sequenced: blood. The receptor comes from a woman aged 25 to 39 with Graves' hyperthyroidism. The chain couples TRBV5-1 to TRBJ1-6; the D is unclear. The CDR3 DNA is TGCGCCAGCAGCTTCACCGAAGCGGATTCACCCCTCCACTTT. Translating gives CASSFTEADSPLHF.